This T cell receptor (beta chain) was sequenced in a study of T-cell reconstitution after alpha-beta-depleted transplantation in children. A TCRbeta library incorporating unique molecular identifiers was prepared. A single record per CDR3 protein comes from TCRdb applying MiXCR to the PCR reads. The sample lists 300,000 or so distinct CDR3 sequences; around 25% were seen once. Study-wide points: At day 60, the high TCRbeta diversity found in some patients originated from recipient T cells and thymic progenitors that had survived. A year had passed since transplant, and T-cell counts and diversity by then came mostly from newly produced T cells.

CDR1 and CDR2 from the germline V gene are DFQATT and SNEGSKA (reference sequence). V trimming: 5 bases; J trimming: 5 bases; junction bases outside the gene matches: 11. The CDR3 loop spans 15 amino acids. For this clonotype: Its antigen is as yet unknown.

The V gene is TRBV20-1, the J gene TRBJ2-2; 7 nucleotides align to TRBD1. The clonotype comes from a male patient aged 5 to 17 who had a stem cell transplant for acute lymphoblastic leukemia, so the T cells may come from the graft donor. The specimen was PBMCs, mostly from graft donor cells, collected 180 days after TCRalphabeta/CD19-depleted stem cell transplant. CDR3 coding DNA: TGCAGTGCTCCCCGACGGGACAGTCATACCGGGGAGCTGTTTTTT. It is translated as CSAPRRDSHTGELFF.